This T cell receptor (beta chain) was recorded in a study of CXCR3-negative and CXCR3-positive naive CD8 T cells. Overall study context: The dataset comprises about 150 million TRB reads in total, with about 1.5 +/- 0.3 million reads per library.

Per the germline V gene, CDR1 is MNHEY and CDR2 is SVGAGI. The CDR3 is made up of 13 amino acids. Libraries were UMI-labeled 5' RACE TRB cDNA. TCRdb reanalyzed the 5' RACE reads and collapses them to one entry per CDR3 protein, without DNA. This table lists around 60,000 distinct CDR3 sequences. As regards this clonotype: Its antigen is undetermined.

Overall study findings and caveats: Naive cells with CXCR3 showed TRB CDR3s that were more hydrophobic than those in CXCR3-negative naive cells. Comparably high diversity was seen in both naive subsets, and much lower diversity in memory CD8+ cells. Expression of CXCR3 was partially reduced after cryopreservation, and fresh PBMCs were used in most assays.

Sorting yielded triplicates of 300,000 cells for each CD8+ T cell subset. This clonotype was obtained from a human donor in good health. Some clones in this sample may be carry-over from other donors' samples. The sequenced sample consisted of naive CXCR3+ CD8+ T cells from blood. Documented subset: CD45RO-CCR7+CD27+CD95- naive CD8+ T cells expressing CXCR3 (TNR3+). The rearrangement uses TRBV6-5 and TRBJ1-1. CDR3: CASSDGENTEAFF.